Presented here are 7 T cell receptor beta chains from one specimen sequenced in a study of T cell clones after liver transplantation. Only in-frame clones appear in the TCRdb table, and some are missing; sequencing was by immunoSEQ multiplex PCR. The data show tens of thousands of clones, with 70% to 90% seen just once and approximately 15% held by the top ten. The sample here was CD8+ T cells from blood, taken 12 months after liver transplant. These receptors were collected from a human patient who received a liver transplant. Some T cells may originate from the graft donor.

The chain combines TRBV6-1 with TRBJ1-5, with 8 bases identical to TRBD1. Germline V lookup: CDR1 MNHNS, CDR2 SASEGT. V was pared by 6 bases and J by 7 bases, with 11 bases of the junction left unmatched. This CDR3 spans 15 amino acids. CDR3 DNA: TGTGCCAGCAGGGCAGGACAGGGAAAGAAGCAGCCCCAGCATTTT. It specifies CASRAGQGKKQPQHF.

The chain employs TRBV4-1 and TRBJ2-5; D might be TRBD1 (7 bases). This CDR3 contains 13 residues. The V and J ends lost 8 bases and 2 bases respectively, with 12 bases between them. Germline lookup yields CDR1 MGHRA and CDR2 YSYEKL. Written as DNA, the CDR3 is TGCGCCAGCGGGTCAGGGGGGCAAGAGACCCAGTACTTC. Its protein is CASGSGGQETQYF.

The V call is TRBV27, the J call TRBJ2-1, with 13 bases matching TRBD2. The J segment lost 4 bases and the V segment lost 5 bases, leaving 17 bases of the junction unmatched. This CDR3 is 20 amino acids long. Looked up from germline, CDR1 is MNHEY and CDR2 is SMNVEV (reference sequence). The CDR3 coding sequence is TGTGCCAGCAGTGCCACCTCCCCGGGACTAGCGGGACCACGATACAATGAGCAGTTCTTC. Its protein product is CASSATSPGLAGPRYNEQFF.

This chain links TRBV7-2 with TRBJ2-7, with D unclear. This CDR3 has 13 amino acids. Trimming stripped 5 bases from V and 0 bases from J, with 8 bases between. Germline assignment: CDR1 SGHTA and CDR2 FQGNSA. CDR3 nucleotide sequence: TGTGCCAGCAGCCGAACCAGCTCCTACGAGCAGTACTTC. Protein: CASSRTSSYEQYF.

The chain links TRBV6-5 to TRBJ1-5, with 8 bases lining up with TRBD1. The CDR3 has 14 residues. Germline V gives CDR1 MNHEY, CDR2 SVGAGI. The J segment lost 5 bases and the V segment lost 6 bases, leaving 6 bases of the junction unmatched. The CDR3 DNA reads as TGTGCCAGCAGGCAGGACAGGGATTATCAGCCCCAGCATTTT. The encoded protein is CASRQDRDYQPQHF.

The chain uses TRBV2 and TRBJ1-2, with D perhaps TRBD1 (6 bases). The V end was cut by 8 bases, the J end by 7 bases, with 11 bases between. Germline V gives CDR1 SNHLY, CDR2 FYNNEI. The CDR3 runs to 11 residues. For the CDR3, the DNA is TGTGCCAGCTTATGGGGGGCTGGCTACACCTTC. Its translation is CASLWGAGYTF. The full variable domain, with the rest looked up from reference TRBV2 and TRBJ1-2, is EPEVTQTPSHQVTQMGQEVILRCVPISNHLYFYWYRQILGQKVEFLVSFYNNEISEKSEIFDDQFSVERPDGSNFTLKIRSTKLEDSAMYFCASLWGAGYTFGSGTRLTVV.

This sequence joins TRBV11-3 and TRBJ1-2, with a possible D match to TRBD1 (5 bases). Germline V lookup: CDR1 SGHNT, CDR2 YENEEA. The CDR3 runs 15 residues. The germline V and J ends were trimmed by 6 bases and 8 bases, with 22 bases remaining between them. The CDR3 loop is CASSGPIDRLRGYTF. In nucleotides, the CDR3 is TGTGCCAGCAGTGGCCCGATAGACAGACTAAGGGGCTACACCTTC.